This T cell receptor beta chain was recovered during a study of T cell responses to AZD1222 COVID-19 vaccine. TCRdb's copy holds only in-frame clones and misses some; the assay was immunoSEQ multiplex PCR. This sample yields 90,000 to 120,000 clones, of which around 90% are seen a single time; less than 25% belongs to the top ten. Germline CDR1 LNHDA, CDR2 SQIVND (reference sequence). V shed 5 bases and J shed 1 base, with 13 bases lying between them. The CDR3 extends over 15 amino acids. Study outcomes and limitations: Following two doses of AZD1222, Spike-specific TCR breadth and depth rose. Among vaccine-associated CD4 TCRs, coverage spanned spike, with dominance at 160-218 and 743-854. Mostly white British, mostly female donors; authors suggested clonal diversity may be underestimated.

Notes on this clone: Its antigen remains unidentified.

The genes are TRBV19 and TRBJ2-3; perhaps TRBD1 as D (5 bases). The material was peripheral blood, obtained on day 0 of AZD1222 vaccination. The TCR was taken from an adult in good health. CDR3 nucleotide sequence: TGTGCCAGTAGTCCCCGCAGGGTCGGCACAGATACGCAGTATTTT. Amino acids: CASSPRRVGTDTQYF.